These 9 T cell receptor beta chains share one sample of origin, sequenced in a study of T cell repertoires in cytomegalovirus infection. Their recognized antigens are unknown. TCRdb called the reads again in MiXCR, with one record for every CDR3 protein. The table has roughly 500,000 distinct CDR3 sequences, roughly a third seen once. The sequences come from cultured PBMCs, collected from culture after CMV antigen stimulation. These receptor sequences come from a human donor in good health (CMV status not recorded). Some clones in this sample may be carry-over from other donors' samples.

This clonotype was found many times. This sequence joins TRBV4-3 and TRBJ1-1, with D unclear. The germline V gene has CDR1 LGHNA and CDR2 YSLEER. CDR3 length: 15 residues. Trimming cost V 4 bases and J 1 base, with 13 bases left between them. CDR3 protein: CASSLSWAENTEAFF. The CDR3 DNA reads TGCGCCAGCAGCCTTTCGTGGGCCGAGAACACTGAAGCTTTCTTT.

The chain couples TRBV19 to TRBJ1-6; D perhaps matches TRBD1 (6 bases). This CDR3 has 15 amino acids. Trimming took off 0 bases at V and 8 bases at J, with 11 bases between the two ends. Germline CDR1 is LNHDA and CDR2 is SQIVND (reference sequence). In nucleotides, the CDR3 is TGTGCCAGTAGTATAGACTACAGGGAGGATTCACCCCTCCACTTT. Its protein product is CASSIDYREDSPLHF.

The chain combines TRBV18 with TRBJ2-7; D possibly corresponds to TRBD2 (7 bases). Germline V gene lookup returns CDR1 KGHSH and CDR2 LQKENI. This CDR3 has 16 residues. Between the trimmed V and J ends, which lost 3 bases and 6 bases, there was a span of 21 bases. DNA for the CDR3: TGTGCCAGCTCACCCCATCCTTTAGGGGGGGGATCCGAGCAGTACGTC. Translation: CASSPHPLGGGSEQYV.

This clonotype occurred a few times. This rearrangement joins TRBV19 to TRBJ2-3; maybe TRBD2 (5 bases). In germline, CDR1 is LNHDA, CDR2 SQIVND (reference sequence). The CDR3 totals 15 residues. V was shortened by 4 bases and J by 0 bases, with 11 bases between the two germline ends. The CDR3 sequence: CASSRRPSSTDTQYF. The CDR3 nucleotides read TGTGCCAGTAGTAGGAGACCTAGCAGCACAGATACGCAGTATTTT. The variable domain in full, with the rest retrieved from reference TRBV19 and TRBJ2-3, is DGGITQSPKYLFRKEGQNVTLSCEQNLNHDAMYWYRQDPGQGLRLIYYSQIVNDFQKGDIAEGYSVSREKKESFPLTVTSAQKNPTAFYLCASSRRPSSTDTQYFGPGTRLTVL.

V gene TRBV12-3 or TRBV12-4 combines with J gene TRBJ1-4; perhaps TRBD1 as D (5 bases). With 6 bases removed from V and 8 bases from J, the gap between germline ends came to 13 bases. This CDR3 region has 13 residues. This CDR3 is CASRGTPSEKLFF. The CDR3 region has the DNA TGTGCCAGCAGGGGGACGCCGTCAGAAAAACTGTTTTTT.

This clonotype was seen ten or more times. This rearrangement joins TRBV7-2 to TRBJ2-3, with D maybe TRBD1 (5 bases). V gave up 4 bases and J gave up 2 bases, with 10 bases separating them. The CDR3 is 14 residues long. Germline CDR1 reads SGHTA; CDR2 reads FQGNSA. CDR3 DNA sequence: TGTGCCAGCAGCTCGGACACCTACACAGATACGCAGTATTTT. Translation gives CASSSDTYTDTQYF.

The chain couples TRBV6-6 to TRBJ2-7; 11 positions agree with TRBD1. The CDR3 consists of 18 residues. Unmatched junction bases numbered 11, after V lost 0 bases and J lost 4 bases. CDR1 MNHNY and CDR2 SVGAGI come from the germline V gene (reference sequence). The CDR3 sequence: CASSYSGTGGGNTYEQYF. The CDR3 DNA follows: TGTGCCAGCAGTTACTCAGGGACAGGGGGAGGAAACACATACGAGCAGTACTTC.

This clonotype was counted ten times or more. This chain links TRBV27 with TRBJ1-5; tentative D call: TRBD1 (6 bases). CDR1 is MNHEY and CDR2 is SMNVEV in the germline V gene (reference sequence). Trimming cost V 4 bases and J 15 bases, with 16 bases left between them. This CDR3 is built from 12 residues. CDR3 sequence reads: CASSSQGIQWHF. The CDR3, as DNA: TGTGCCAGCAGTTCACAGGGTATCCAATGGCATTTT.

The rearrangement uses TRBV5-6 and TRBJ2-3, with 7 bases lining up with TRBD2. Germline assignment: CDR1 SGHDT and CDR2 YYEEEE. This CDR3 has 16 residues. V was clipped by 4 bases and J by 0 bases; unmatched bases: 8. CDR3 sequence reads: CASSADAGASTDTQYF. The CDR3 nucleotides read TGTGCCAGCAGCGCTGACGCGGGAGCTAGCACAGATACGCAGTATTTT.